These 3 T cell receptor beta chains share one sample of origin, sequenced in a study of blood T cells in healthy people across ages. Combining a sample-barcoded 5' primer with a J-beta primer mix, a second PCR ran for about 7 to 11 cycles. TCRdb called the 5' RACE reads again in MiXCR, with one record for every CDR3 protein. The repertoire holds 950,000 to 1,200,000 distinct CDR3 sequences, with about two fifths as singletons. Material for sequencing was blood. The origin of the receptors is a man between 18 and 29 years old in good health.

This rearrangement joins TRBV13 to TRBJ1-1, with D unclear. Trimming shortened V by 0 bases and J by 0 bases, and 11 bases separated the two germline ends. CDR1 and CDR2 (germline): PRHDT, FYEKMQ (reference sequence). The CDR3 sequence is 16 residues long. CDR3 sequence (DNA): TGTGCCAGCAGCTTAGGAGATGGGATCATGAACACTGAAGCTTTCTTT. Translating gives CASSLGDGIMNTEAFF.

This clonotype was observed a handful of times. V and J are TRBV6-2 or TRBV6-3 and TRBJ1-1, with D possibly matching TRBD1 (5 bases). Trimming shortened V by 0 bases and J by 2 bases, and 13 bases separated the two germline ends. The CDR3 loop spans 16 amino acids. CDR1 and CDR2 (germline): MNHEY, SVGEGT. DNA of the CDR3: TGTGCCAGCAGTTACTCGAGACAGCCCTTCAACACTGAAGCTTTCTTT. It codes for CASSYSRQPFNTEAFF.

This rearrangement joins TRBV9 to TRBJ1-2; TRBD1 matches at 12 bases. Germline V lookup: CDR1 SGDLS, CDR2 YYNGEE. Losses at the gene ends were 4 bases for V and 6 bases for J; bases not matched to a gene: 7. CDR3 length: 15 amino acids. The CDR3 loop reads CASSFRDRGHNGYTF. CDR3 DNA sequence: TGTGCCAGCAGCTTTAGGGACAGGGGGCACAATGGCTACACCTTC. The full variable domain, with the rest looked up from reference TRBV9 and TRBJ1-2, is DSGVTQTPKHLITATGQRVTLRCSPRSGDLSVYWYQQSLDQGLQFLIQYYNGEERAKGNILERFSAQQFPDLHSELNLSSLELGDSALYFCASSFRDRGHNGYTFGSGTRLTVV.